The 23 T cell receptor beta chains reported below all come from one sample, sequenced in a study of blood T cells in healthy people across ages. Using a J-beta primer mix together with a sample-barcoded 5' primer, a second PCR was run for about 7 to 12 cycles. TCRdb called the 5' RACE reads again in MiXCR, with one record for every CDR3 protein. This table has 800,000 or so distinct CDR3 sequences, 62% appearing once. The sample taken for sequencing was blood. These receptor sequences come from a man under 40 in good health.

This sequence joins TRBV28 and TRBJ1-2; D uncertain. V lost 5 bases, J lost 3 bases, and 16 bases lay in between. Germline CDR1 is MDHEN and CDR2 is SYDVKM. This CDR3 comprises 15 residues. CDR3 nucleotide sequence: TGTGCCAGCAGTACCCCAGGTGGGGTGGACTATGGCTACACCTTC. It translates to CASSTPGGVDYGYTF.

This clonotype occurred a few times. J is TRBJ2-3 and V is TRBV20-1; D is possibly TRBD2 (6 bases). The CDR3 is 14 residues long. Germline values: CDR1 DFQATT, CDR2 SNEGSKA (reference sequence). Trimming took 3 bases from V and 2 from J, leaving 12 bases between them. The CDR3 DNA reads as TGCAGTGCTAGGACCGGGACTTTCACAGATACGCAGTATTTT. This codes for CSARTGTFTDTQYF.

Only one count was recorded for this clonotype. The CDR3 DNA reads TGTGCCAGCAGCTCCGGACAGGGGGTATGGTATGGCTACACCTTC. It translates to CASSSGQGVWYGYTF. The rearrangement uses TRBV5-5 and TRBJ1-2; 10 bases fit TRBD1. This CDR3 spans 15 amino acids. CDR1 SGHKS and CDR2 YYEKEE come from the germline V gene (reference sequence). The V and J ends lost 3 bases and 5 bases, in that order; junction bases with no gene match: 7.

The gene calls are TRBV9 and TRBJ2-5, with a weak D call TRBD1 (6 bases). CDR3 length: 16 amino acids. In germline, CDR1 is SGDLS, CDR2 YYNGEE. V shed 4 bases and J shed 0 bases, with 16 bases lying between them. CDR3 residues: CASSQRDDRYQETQYF. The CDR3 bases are TGTGCCAGCAGCCAGCGAGACGACAGGTACCAAGAGACCCAGTACTTC.

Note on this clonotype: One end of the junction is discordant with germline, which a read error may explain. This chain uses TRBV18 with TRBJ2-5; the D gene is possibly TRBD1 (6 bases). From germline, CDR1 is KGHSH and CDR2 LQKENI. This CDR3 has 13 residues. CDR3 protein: CASSQTGQETLYF. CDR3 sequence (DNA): TGTGCCAGCTCACAGACAGGACAAGAGACCCTGTACTTC.

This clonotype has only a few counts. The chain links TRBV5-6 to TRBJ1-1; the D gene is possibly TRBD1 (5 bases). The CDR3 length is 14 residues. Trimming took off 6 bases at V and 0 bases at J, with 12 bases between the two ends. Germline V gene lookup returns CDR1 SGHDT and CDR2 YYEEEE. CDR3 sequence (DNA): TGTGCCAGCATCATAGGGGCCTTGAACACTGAAGCTTTCTTT. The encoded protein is CASIIGALNTEAFF. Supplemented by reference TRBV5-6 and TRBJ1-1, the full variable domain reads DAGVTQSPTHLIKTRGQQVTLRCSPKSGHDTVSWYQQALGQGPQFIFQYYEEEERQRGNFPDRFSGHQFPNYSSELNVNALLLGDSALYLCASIIGALNTEAFFGQGTRLTVV.

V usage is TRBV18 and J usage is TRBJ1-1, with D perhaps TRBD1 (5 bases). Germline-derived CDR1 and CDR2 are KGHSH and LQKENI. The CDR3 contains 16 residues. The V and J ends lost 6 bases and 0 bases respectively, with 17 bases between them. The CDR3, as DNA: TGTGCCAGCTCGGAGAACAAGGGGAGGGTGAACACTGAAGCTTTCTTT. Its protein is CASSENKGRVNTEAFF.

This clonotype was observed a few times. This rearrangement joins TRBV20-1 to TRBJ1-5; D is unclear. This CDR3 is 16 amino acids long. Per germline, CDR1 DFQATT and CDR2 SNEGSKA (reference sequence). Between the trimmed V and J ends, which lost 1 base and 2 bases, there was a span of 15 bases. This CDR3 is CSARVRLRSGNQPQHF. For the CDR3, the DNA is TGCAGTGCTAGAGTTCGGCTCCGATCGGGCAATCAGCCCCAGCATTTT.

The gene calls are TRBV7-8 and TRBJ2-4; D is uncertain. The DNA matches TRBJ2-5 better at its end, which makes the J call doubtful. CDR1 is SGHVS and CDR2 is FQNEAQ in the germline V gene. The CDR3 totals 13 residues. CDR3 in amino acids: CASSLQSKKTQYF. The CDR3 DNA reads TGTGCCAGCAGCCTACAGAGCAAAAAGACCCAGTACTTC.

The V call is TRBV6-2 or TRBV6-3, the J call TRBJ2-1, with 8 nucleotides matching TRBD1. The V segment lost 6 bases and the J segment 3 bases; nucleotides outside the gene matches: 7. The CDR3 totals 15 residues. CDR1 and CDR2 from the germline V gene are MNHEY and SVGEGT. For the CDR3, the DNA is TGTGCCAGCAGAGATACAGGGGGTTACTACAATGAGCAGTTCTTC. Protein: CASRDTGGYYNEQFF.

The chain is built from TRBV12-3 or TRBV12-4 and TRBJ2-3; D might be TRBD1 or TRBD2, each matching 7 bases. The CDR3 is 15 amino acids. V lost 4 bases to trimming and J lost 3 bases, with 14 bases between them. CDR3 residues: CASSSGGEGTDTQYF. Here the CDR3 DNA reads TGTGCCAGCAGTTCAGGGGGGGAAGGTACAGATACGCAGTATTTT.

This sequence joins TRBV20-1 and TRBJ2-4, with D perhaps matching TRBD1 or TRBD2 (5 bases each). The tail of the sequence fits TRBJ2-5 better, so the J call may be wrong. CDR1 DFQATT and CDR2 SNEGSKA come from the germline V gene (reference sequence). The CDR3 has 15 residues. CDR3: CSAPSGHTVQETQYF. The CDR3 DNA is TGCAGTGCCCCCAGCGGACACACCGTCCAAGAGACCCAGTACTTC.

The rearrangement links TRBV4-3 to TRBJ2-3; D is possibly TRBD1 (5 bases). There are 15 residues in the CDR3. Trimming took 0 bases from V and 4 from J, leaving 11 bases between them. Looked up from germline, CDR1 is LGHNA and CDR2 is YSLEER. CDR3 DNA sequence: TGCGCCAGCAGCCAAGATCTTGGCAGGGCAGATACGCAGTATTTT. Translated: CASSQDLGRADTQYF.

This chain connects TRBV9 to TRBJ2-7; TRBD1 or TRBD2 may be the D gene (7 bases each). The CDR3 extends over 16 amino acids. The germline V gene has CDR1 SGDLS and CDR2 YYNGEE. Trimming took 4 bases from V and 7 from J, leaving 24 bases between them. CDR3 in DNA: TGTGCCAGCAGCCCCCAGGGGGAGGGCGCCTACAATGAGCAGTACTTC. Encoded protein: CASSPQGEGAYNEQYF.

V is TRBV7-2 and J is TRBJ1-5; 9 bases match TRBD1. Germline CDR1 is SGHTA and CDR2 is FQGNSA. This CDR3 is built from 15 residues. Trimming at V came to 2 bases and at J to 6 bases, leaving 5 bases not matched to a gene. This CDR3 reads CASSLTGGYGQPQHF. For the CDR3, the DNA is TGTGCCAGCAGCTTAACAGGGGGCTACGGTCAGCCCCAGCATTTT.

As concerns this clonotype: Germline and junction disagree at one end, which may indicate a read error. CDR3 DNA sequence: TGCGCCAGCAGCTTGACCGGGGTTCCCCTCTACAATGGGCAGTTCTTC. Its translation is CASSLTGVPLYNGQFF. The chain couples TRBV5-1 to TRBJ2-1, with a possible D match to TRBD2 (5 bases). The CDR3 extends over 16 amino acids. Germline V gives CDR1 SGHRS, CDR2 YFSETQ. The variable domain in full, completed from reference TRBV5-1 and TRBJ2-1, reads KAGVTQTPRYLIKTRGQQVTLSCSPISGHRSVSWYQQTPGQGLQFLFEYFSETQRNKGNFPGRFSGRQFSNSRSEMNVSTLELGDSALYLCASSLTGVPLYNGQFFGPGTRLTVL.

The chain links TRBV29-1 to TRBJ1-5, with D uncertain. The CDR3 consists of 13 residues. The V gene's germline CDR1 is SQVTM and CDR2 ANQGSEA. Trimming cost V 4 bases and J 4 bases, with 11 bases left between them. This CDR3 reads CSVALDSNQPQHF. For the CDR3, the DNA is TGCAGCGTTGCCTTGGACTCGAATCAGCCCCAGCATTTT.

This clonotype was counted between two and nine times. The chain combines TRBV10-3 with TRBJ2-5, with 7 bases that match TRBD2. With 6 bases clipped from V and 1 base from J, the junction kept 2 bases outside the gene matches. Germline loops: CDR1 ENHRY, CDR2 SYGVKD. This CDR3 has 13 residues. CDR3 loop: CAIRGLTQETQYF. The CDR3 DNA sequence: TGTGCCATCAGGGGACTAACCCAAGAGACCCAGTACTTC.

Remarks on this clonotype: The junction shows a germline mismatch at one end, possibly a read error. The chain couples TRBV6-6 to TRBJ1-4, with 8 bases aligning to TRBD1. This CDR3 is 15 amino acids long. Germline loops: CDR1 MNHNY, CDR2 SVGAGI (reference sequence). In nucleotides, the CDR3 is TGTGCCAGCAGTTACTCCACCCAGGGGGCTGAAGAACTGTTTTTT. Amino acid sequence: CASSYSTQGAEELFF.

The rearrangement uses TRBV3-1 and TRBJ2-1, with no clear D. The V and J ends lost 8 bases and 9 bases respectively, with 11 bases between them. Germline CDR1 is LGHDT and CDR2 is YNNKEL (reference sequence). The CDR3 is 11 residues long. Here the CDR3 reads CASRYQSEQFF. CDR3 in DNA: TGTGCCAGCCGCTACCAGAGTGAGCAGTTCTTC.

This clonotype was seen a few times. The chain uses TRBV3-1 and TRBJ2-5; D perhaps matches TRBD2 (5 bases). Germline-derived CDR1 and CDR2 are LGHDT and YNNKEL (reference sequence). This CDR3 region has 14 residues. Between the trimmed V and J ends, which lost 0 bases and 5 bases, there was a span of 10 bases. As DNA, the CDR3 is TGTGCCAGCAGCCAAGATATTAGCGATGAGACCCAGTACTTC. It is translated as CASSQDISDETQYF.

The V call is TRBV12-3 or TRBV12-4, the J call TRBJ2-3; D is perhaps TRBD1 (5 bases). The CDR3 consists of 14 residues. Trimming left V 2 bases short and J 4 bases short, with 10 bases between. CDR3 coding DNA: TGTGCCAGCAGTTTAATATCACAGGCAGATACGCAGTATTTT. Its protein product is CASSLISQADTQYF.

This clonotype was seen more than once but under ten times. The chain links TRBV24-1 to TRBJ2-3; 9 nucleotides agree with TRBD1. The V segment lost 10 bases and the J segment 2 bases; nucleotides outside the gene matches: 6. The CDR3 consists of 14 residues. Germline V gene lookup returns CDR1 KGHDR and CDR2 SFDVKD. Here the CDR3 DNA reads TGTGCCACGGCCGGGACAGGGTACACAGATACGCAGTATTTT. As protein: CATAGTGYTDTQYF.